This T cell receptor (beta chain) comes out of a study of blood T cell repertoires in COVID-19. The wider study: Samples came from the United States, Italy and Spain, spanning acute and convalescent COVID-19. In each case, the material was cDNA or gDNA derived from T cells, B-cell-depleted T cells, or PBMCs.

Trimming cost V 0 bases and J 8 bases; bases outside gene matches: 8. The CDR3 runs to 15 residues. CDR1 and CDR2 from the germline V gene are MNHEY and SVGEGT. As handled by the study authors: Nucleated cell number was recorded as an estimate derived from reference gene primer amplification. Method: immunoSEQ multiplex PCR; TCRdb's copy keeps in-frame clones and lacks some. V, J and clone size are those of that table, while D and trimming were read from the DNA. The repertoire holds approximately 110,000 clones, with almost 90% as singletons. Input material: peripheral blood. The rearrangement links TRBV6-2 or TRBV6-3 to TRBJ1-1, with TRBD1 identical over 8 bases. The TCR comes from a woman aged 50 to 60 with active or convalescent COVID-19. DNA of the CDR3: TGTGCCAGCAGTTACTCATTGGCAGGGGGCGACGAAGCTTTCTTT. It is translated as CASSYSLAGGDEAFF.